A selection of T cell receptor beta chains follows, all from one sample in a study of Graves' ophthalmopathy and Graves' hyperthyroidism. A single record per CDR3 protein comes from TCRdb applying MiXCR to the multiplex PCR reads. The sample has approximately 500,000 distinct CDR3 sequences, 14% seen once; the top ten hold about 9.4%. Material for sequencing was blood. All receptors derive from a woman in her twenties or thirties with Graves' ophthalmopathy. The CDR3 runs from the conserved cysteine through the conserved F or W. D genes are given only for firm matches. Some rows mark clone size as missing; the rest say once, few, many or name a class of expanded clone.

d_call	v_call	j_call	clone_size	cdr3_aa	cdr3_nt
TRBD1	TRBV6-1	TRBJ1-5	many	CASSERDRGPVSNQPQHF	TGTGCCAGCAGTGAAAGGGACAGGGGCCCTGTTAGCAATCAGCCCCAGCATTTT
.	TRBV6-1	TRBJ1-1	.	CASSNRAHGAEAFF	TGTGCCAGCAGCAACAGGGCCCACGGGGCTGAAGCTTTCTTT
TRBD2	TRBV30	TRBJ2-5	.	CAWSRLAGLETQYF	TGTGCCTGGAGTCGACTAGCGGGGTTGGAGACCCAGTACTTC
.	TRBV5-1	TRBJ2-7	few	CASSLGPAVNEQYF	TGCGCCAGCAGCTTGGGGCCGGCTGTAAACGAGCAGTACTTC
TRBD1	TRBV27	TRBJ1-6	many	CASASDRDRSPLHF	TGTGCCAGCGCCTCCGACAGGGACAGGTCACCCCTCCACTTT
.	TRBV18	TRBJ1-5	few	CASSPRGTPNQPQHF	TGTGCCAGCTCACCCAGAGGGACACCTAATCAGCCCCAGCATTTT
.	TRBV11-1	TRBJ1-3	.	CASSPLPTVLSGNTIYF	TGTGCCAGCAGCCCCCTTCCGACAGTACTCTCTGGAAACACCATATATTTT
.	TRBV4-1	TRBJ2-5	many	CASSQGFQSETQYF	TGCGCCAGCAGCCAGGGGTTCCAATCAGAGACCCAGTACTTC
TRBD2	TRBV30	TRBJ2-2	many	CAWSFGGAATGELFF	TGTGCCTGGAGTTTCGGGGGGGCCGCCACCGGGGAGCTGTTTTTT
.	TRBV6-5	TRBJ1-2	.	CASSYEGGLYGYTF	TGTGCCAGCAGTTACGAGGGGGGCCTGTATGGCTACACCTTC
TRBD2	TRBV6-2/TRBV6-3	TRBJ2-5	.	CASSTGTSGETQYF	TGTGCCAGCAGTACCGGGACTAGCGGCGAGACCCAGTACTTC
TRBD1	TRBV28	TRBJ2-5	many	CASSPSRQGTTQETQYF	TGTGCCAGCAGTCCATCACGACAGGGAACCACCCAAGAGACCCAGTACTTC
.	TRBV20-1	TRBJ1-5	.	CSARKDSFNQPQHF	TGCAGTGCTAGGAAGGACAGTTTCAATCAGCCCCAGCATTTT
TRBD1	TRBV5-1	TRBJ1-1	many	CASSLEQGRTEAFF	TGCGCCAGCAGCTTGGAACAGGGGAGGACTGAAGCTTTCTTT
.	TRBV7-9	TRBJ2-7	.	CASSWKDFPYEQYF	TGTGCCAGCAGCTGGAAGGACTTTCCCTACGAGCAGTACTTC
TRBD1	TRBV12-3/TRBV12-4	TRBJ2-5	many	CASKTGTGSSEETQYF	TGTGCCAGCAAAACCGGGACAGGGTCGTCGGAGGAGACCCAGTACTTC
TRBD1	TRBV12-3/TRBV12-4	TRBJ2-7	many	CASSLETGGYYEQYF	TGTGCCAGCAGTTTAGAAACAGGGGGTTATTACGAGCAGTACTTC
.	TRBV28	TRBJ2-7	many	CASTVSRRLVKGGYEQYF	TGTGCCAGCACCGTTAGCCGAAGACTAGTGAAAGGTGGCTACGAGCAGTACTTC
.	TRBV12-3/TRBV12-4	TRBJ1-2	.	CASIPPRAAYPYGYTF	TGTGCCAGCATCCCCCCTCGGGCAGCATACCCCTATGGCTACACCTTC
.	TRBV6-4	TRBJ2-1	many	CASSDSISGHNEQFF	TGTGCCAGCAGTGACTCGATTAGCGGTCACAATGAGCAGTTCTTC
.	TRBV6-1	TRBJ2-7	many	CASSPVGSGAYEQYF	TGTGCCAGCAGCCCCGTGGGTAGCGGAGCCTACGAGCAGTACTTC
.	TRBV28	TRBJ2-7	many	CASSFRANPSEQYF	TGTGCCAGCAGTTTCCGGGCCAACCCCTCCGAGCAGTACTTC
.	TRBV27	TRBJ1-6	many	CASSSPGLSDHSPLHF	TGTGCCAGCAGTTCTCCGGGACTCTCAGACCATTCACCCCTCCACTTT
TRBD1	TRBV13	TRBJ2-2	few	CASSRRGRDTGELFF	TGTGCCAGCAGCCGCAGGGGGCGGGACACCGGGGAGCTGTTTTTT
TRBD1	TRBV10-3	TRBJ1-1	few	CAIGQANTEAFF	TGTGCCATTGGACAGGCGAACACTGAAGCTTTCTTT